These T cell receptor beta chains were read from a single sample in a study of cytomegalovirus exposure and HLA in healthy donors. Assay: immunoSEQ multiplex PCR; the TCRdb copy retains only in-frame clones and omits some. The sample yields hundreds of thousands of clones, roughly 79% seen once. The sample comprised PBMCs. All receptors come from a male donor in good health and CMV-seronegative. CDR3s include the opening cysteine and the closing phenylalanine or tryptophan. Only some rows state a clone size, as once, few, many or a class for expanded clones.

J	size	V	CDR3
TRBJ2-5	once	TRBV4-3	CASSQLLPQPGLPMTQYF
TRBJ1-3	-	TRBV7-8	CASSLAQGDSGNTIYF
TRBJ2-3	few	TRBV7-9	CASSKTSGNTDTQYF
TRBJ2-2	-	TRBV5-4	CASSPPGQKNTGELFF
TRBJ2-7	-	TRBV4-3	CASSQWTGLSYEQYF
TRBJ2-3	-	TRBV5-1	CASSLEQGGTDTQYF
TRBJ1-2	-	TRBV28	CASSLDRGIYGYTF
TRBJ2-3	-	TRBV28	CASSSLGRREADTQYF
TRBJ1-6	once	TRBV6-5	CASSRTGYNSPLHF
TRBJ2-7	-	TRBV7-6	CASSLDQGSPYEQYF
TRBJ2-1	-	TRBV6-5	CASSTSDSYNEQFF
TRBJ2-7	-	TRBV11-3	CASSFAGTGLYEQYF
TRBJ1-2	-	TRBV4-3	CASSQEGFGYTF
TRBJ2-1	-	TRBV28	CASSPSDGGANEQFF
TRBJ2-5	few	TRBV7-8	CASSFPPEAQYF
TRBJ1-5	-	TRBV30	CAWSSGQGDYQPQHF
TRBJ1-1	-	TRBV9	CASSPALGTGAMNTEAFF
TRBJ2-5	few	TRBV9	CASSPYGTSGETQYF
TRBJ1-5	-	TRBV6-6	CASNARGGDQPQHF
TRBJ2-1	-	TRBV15	CATSRDLAGNNEQFF
TRBJ1-1	-	TRBV5-8	CASSLQGNTEAFF
TRBJ2-3	-	TRBV5-1	CASGQLGTDTQYF
TRBJ1-3	once	TRBV30	CAWSDRVNSGNTIYF
TRBJ1-2	-	TRBV2	CASSAAGFANYGYTF
TRBJ2-7	-	TRBV7-9	CASSLVGRTGVDEQYF
TRBJ2-7	-	TRBV6-6	CASSTLEEGNEQYF